These 8 T cell receptor beta chains share one sample of origin, sequenced in a study of T cell responses to AZD1222 COVID-19 vaccine. Repertoires were generated with immunoSEQ multiplex PCR, while TCRdb's copy carries only in-frame clones and drops some. The sample lists 65,000 to 85,000 clones; approximately 85% were seen once. This material consisted of peripheral blood, taken 28 days after the second AZD1222 dose. The receptors were gathered from an adult who received the AZD1222 COVID-19 vaccine.

V and J are TRBV3-1 (or the pseudogene TRBV3-2) and TRBJ1-5; maybe TRBD1 (5 bases). V gave up 0 bases and J gave up 7 bases, with 10 bases separating them. This CDR3 has 14 residues. Germline V CDR1 and CDR2: LGHDT, YNNKEL (reference sequence). The CDR3 DNA sequence: TGTGCCAGCAGCCAAGATAGCGGGGCCCAGCCCCAGCATTTT. Protein: CASSQDSGAQPQHF.

The chain employs TRBV27 and TRBJ1-6; D possibly corresponds to TRBD1 (5 bases). Germline CDR1 and CDR2: MNHEY and SMNVEV (reference sequence). The CDR3 covers 16 residues. Trimming took 2 bases from V and 5 from J, leaving 13 bases between them. Here the CDR3 DNA reads TGTGCCAGCAGTTTAATAGAGACAGTCAATAATTCACCCCTCCACTTT. This sequence encodes CASSLIETVNNSPLHF.

The chain has TRBV19 and TRBJ1-5; 7 bases are shared with TRBD1. V gave up 6 bases and J gave up 0 bases; unmatched junction bases: 5. Germline-derived CDR1 and CDR2 are LNHDA and SQIVND (reference sequence). This CDR3 contains 15 residues. The CDR3 here is CASSVDRVSNQPQHF. The CDR3 coding sequence is TGTGCCAGTAGCGTCGACAGGGTTAGCAATCAGCCCCAGCATTTT.

The V and J genes are TRBV9 and TRBJ2-3; D call uncertain. Germline CDR1 reads SGDLS; CDR2 reads YYNGEE. The V end was cut by 1 base, the J end by 7 bases, with 10 bases between. The CDR3 has 13 residues. CDR3 sequence (DNA): TGTGCCAGCAGCGTATCTGGATTGAATACGCAGTATTTT. It translates to CASSVSGLNTQYF.

The chain joins TRBV7-9 to TRBJ1-3; TRBD1 aligns across 10 bases. The CDR3 totals 17 residues. The junction had 9 bases not matched to a gene; V was cut back by 5 bases and J by 2 bases. The germline gives CDR1 SEHNR, CDR2 FQNEAQ (reference sequence). CDR3 in DNA: TGTGCCAGCAGCCCCCAGGACAGGGGGTCAACTGGAAACACCATATATTTT. The encoded protein is CASSPQDRGSTGNTIYF.

This chain uses TRBV5-1 with TRBJ2-7; a possible D gene is TRBD1 (6 bases). Germline assignment: CDR1 SGHRS and CDR2 YFSETQ. The V end lost 0 bases, the J end lost 1 base, and 17 bases lay between the germline ends. The CDR3 spans 17 residues. The CDR3, as DNA: TGCGCCAGCAGCTTGGATTCTGGGTCCAGGGGATCCTACGAGCAGTACTTC. Amino acids: CASSLDSGSRGSYEQYF.

The chain's CDR3 is CATSSRTRPYEQYF. The CDR3 coding sequence is TGTGCCACCAGCTCCCGGACCCGTCCATACGAGCAGTACTTC. The chain employs TRBV15 and TRBJ2-7; no reliable D call. Trimming removed 5 bases at V and 4 bases at J, with 15 bases between. Germline CDR1 is LNHNV and CDR2 is YYDKDF (reference sequence). The CDR3 is made up of 14 amino acids.

The chain employs TRBV3-1 (or the pseudogene TRBV3-2) and TRBJ1-2; 7 nucleotides align to TRBD1. The CDR3 covers 15 residues. V was pared by 4 bases and J by 2 bases, with 7 bases of the junction left unmatched. The germline gives CDR1 LGHDT, CDR2 YNNKEL (reference sequence). In DNA form, the CDR3 reads TGTGCCAGCAGCCTACAAACAGGGGTCAACTATGGCTACACCTTC. It yields the protein CASSLQTGVNYGYTF.